The T cell receptor (beta chain) described here comes from a study of regulatory T cells in long-lasting Graves disease (dated by TCRdb to the early 2020s). Study-wide context: Persistent Graves' disease was defined as persistently positive TSH receptor autoantibodies together with antithyroid drug treatment for over 5 years. The study took place in China and was registered as a clinical trial. TCR sequencing covered about 13 persistent and around 20 newly diagnosed Graves' disease patients, approximately 33 samples in total. Patients with persistent Graves' disease were compared with patients with newly diagnosed Graves' disease using TCR sequencing and RNA sequencing of peripheral blood. Antithyroid drugs had been taken for approximately ten years on average by persistent Graves' disease patients in the clinical cohort. The paper as a whole reports these results and caveats: The authors acknowledged the small sample size as a limitation that may reduce accuracy. Because the primary lesion, thyroid tissue, could not be accessed, the study looked at peripheral blood alone. Preferential use of TRBV28, TRBJ1-2 and TRBJ2-5 was observed in persistent disease, whereas TRBV20-1 and TRBJ2-1 were favored in newly diagnosed disease. Persistent patients shared more public clonotypes among themselves (around 2,700) than newly diagnosed patients did (approximately 970). Compared with newly diagnosed patients, patients with persistent Graves' disease had lower TCR Shannon entropy and fewer highly expanded clones, which suggests clonal expansion. Sequencing and analysis were restricted to the TCR beta chain.

The label giving this sample's time point can be read as: persistent/refractory GD, antithyroid drugs over 5 years with positive TRAb. For both TCR sequencing and RNA sequencing, RNA was extracted from PBMCs using TRIzol. The diagnosis of Graves' disease followed American Thyroid Association guidelines. Recruitment of patients was carried out at an endocrinology department in Xi'an, China. From each patient, nine milliliters of peripheral blood was collected into an EDTA anticoagulant tube. PBMCs were isolated by Ficoll Paque Plus density gradient separation without further T cell sorting. An Agilent 2100 Bioanalyzer and agarose gel were used to check RNA quality, and a NanoDrop 2000 was used to measure RNA concentration. This clonotype has more than one count but fewer than ten. Its antigen is unknown. No clone much larger than this one lies a single base away; base qualities are absent. The CDR3 covers 16 residues, taking in both the cysteine and the phenylalanine. Only the CDR3 region is kept as DNA, spanning 48 bases read in frame from base 1. Germline trimming: 4 bases from V, 1 base from J; junction bases outside gene matches: 9. The germline V gene provides CDR1 MGHDK and CDR2 SYGVNS.

Library preparation used multiplex PCR. The sequencer was an Illumina HiSeq 4000. CDR3 regions were amplified by Arm-PCR with iRepertoire HTBI primers to construct TCR beta libraries. Before sequencing, the PCR products went through gel purification. The authors' analysis ran thus. Gene usage analysis of CDR3 amino acid clonotypes used the roughly 62 TRBV and around 14 TRBJ segments found across samples. Filtered high-quality paired reads were merged into contigs using COPE and FqMerger. BLAST was used to align contigs to IMGT TRBV, TRBD and TRBJ reference genes, and CDR3 was defined according to IMGT. Clonotypes above 0.1% frequency were classified as highly expanded clones. Repertoire diversity was measured by Shannon entropy, and V-J evenness by the Gini coefficient. Clonotypes shared by more than one individual were considered public. TCRdb trimmed the raw reads at Q25, called clones with MiXCR and kept productive beta chains. Identical CDR3 protein sequences are pooled into one entry, listed with their most common genes and DNA. Clone size and V and J calls follow TCRdb, not the original study. The sample records 450,000 or so distinct CDR3 sequences, approximately 23% of which are singletons. Jointly, the top ten make up about an eighth of the sample.

The sequence came from a female donor with Graves disease. The rearrangement joined TRBV25-1 to TRBJ2-5, with 7 central nucleotides matching TRBD2. This sample comprised peripheral blood mononuclear cells (PBMCs), obtained when the disease was refractory, from a patient treated with antithyroid drugs. The CDR3 reads CASSATLGLSQETQYF. Read as DNA, the sequence is TGTGCCAGCAGTGCCACGTTGGGACTATCCCAAGAGACCCAGTACTTC. The entire variable domain, with the stretches around the CDR3 drawn from the reference TRBV25-1 and TRBJ2-5 proteins, is EADIYQTPRYLVIGTGKKITLECSQTMGHDKMYWYQQDPGMELHLIHYSYGVNSTEKGDLSSESTVSRIRTEHFPLTLESARPSHTSQYLCASSATLGLSQETQYFGPGTRLLVL.